This T cell receptor beta chain was sequenced in a study of blood T cells in healthy people across ages. Regarding this clonotype: Just one base apart from a much larger clone, this may be a read error.

Combining a sample-barcoded 5' primer with a J-beta primer mix, a second PCR ran for 7 to 11 cycles. TCRdb itself ran the 5' RACE reads through MiXCR, one entry per CDR3 protein. In the table there are nearly 1 million distinct CDR3 sequences, roughly 51% of which are singletons. Germline CDR1 MNHEY, CDR2 SVGEGT. The CDR3 totals 17 residues. V shed 6 bases, J shed 13 bases, and the junction held 19 bases outside the gene matches. The specimen sequenced was blood. This rearrangement joins TRBV6-2 or TRBV6-3 to TRBJ2-1; the match to TRBD2 covers 12 bases. The TCR sequence derives from a woman aged 55-75 years in good health. The CDR3 loop is CASSLRTSGIGLETQFF. Here the CDR3 DNA reads TGTGCCAGCAGCCTTCGGACTAGCGGGATAGGCTTGGAGACCCAGTTCTTC.